Following are 20 T cell receptor beta chains from one sample sequenced in a study of T-cell reconstitution after alpha-beta-depleted transplantation in children. Unique molecular identifiers tagged the TCRbeta library. In TCRdb, the PCR reads were re-called with MiXCR into one record per CDR3 protein. This sample has some 830,000 distinct CDR3 sequences, with less than 20% found just once. Sequencing used PBMCs, mostly from graft donor cells, obtained 360 days after TCRalphabeta/CD19-depleted stem cell transplant. These receptors came from a male patient aged 10-17 years who had a stem cell transplant for acute lymphoblastic leukemia, so the T cells may come from the graft donor.

This clonotype was seen only a few times. One junction end does not reproduce the germline sequence, and a read error may be involved. The chain combines TRBV28 with TRBJ2-7; 8 nucleotides line up with TRBD2. Germline V gives CDR1 MDHEN, CDR2 SYDVKM. This CDR3 is built from 14 residues. CDR3 DNA: TGTGCCAGCAATTTAGCGGGAACCCCAGGAGAGCAGTACTTC. Translation: CASNLAGTPGEQYF.

The rearrangement joins TRBV29-1 to TRBJ2-1; D could derive from TRBD1 or TRBD2 (6 bases each). The ends were cut back, 3 bases at V and 12 bases at J, with 15 bases in the middle. The germline gives CDR1 SQVTM, CDR2 ANQGSEA. The CDR3 has 12 residues. The CDR3 loop reads CSVDWGASGQFF. The DNA of the CDR3 is TGCAGCGTTGATTGGGGGGCTAGTGGGCAGTTCTTC.

CDR3 sequence reads: CASSSPGRISPLHF. In nucleotides, the CDR3 is TGTGCCAGCAGCTCACCGGGAAGAATTTCACCCCTCCACTTT. The gene calls are TRBV7-9 and TRBJ1-6, with D uncertain. Germline V gene data show CDR1 as SEHNR and CDR2 as FQNEAQ (reference sequence). This CDR3 is built from 14 residues. Between the trimmed V and J ends, which lost 4 bases and 9 bases, there was a span of 13 bases.

CDR3 loop: CASSPPGLVIQETQYF. As DNA, the CDR3 is TGCGCCAGCAGCCCGCCGGGACTAGTGATCCAAGAGACCCAGTACTTC. This sequence joins TRBV5-1 and TRBJ2-5, with 8 bases fitting TRBD2. With V trimmed by 4 bases and J by 1 base, 9 bases remained unmatched. The CDR3 covers 16 residues. The germline V gene has CDR1 SGHRS and CDR2 YFSETQ.

This clonotype was detected many times. This rearrangement joins TRBV12-3 or TRBV12-4 to TRBJ2-5; tentative D call: TRBD1 (6 bases). CDR3 length: 13 amino acids. The germline V and J ends were trimmed by 6 bases and 5 bases, with 13 bases remaining between them. DNA for the CDR3: TGTGCCAGCAGCCCAAGGACAGTGGAGACCCAGTACTTC. Amino acid sequence: CASSPRTVETQYF.

The V and J genes are TRBV11-2 and TRBJ1-3; D gene uncertain. This CDR3 comprises 15 residues. V lost 5 bases and J 3 bases, leaving 14 bases between the germline ends. CDR1 and CDR2 from the germline V gene are SGHAT and FQNNGV. CDR3 in amino acids: CASSRTRASGNTIYF. Here the CDR3 DNA reads TGTGCCAGCAGCCGGACGAGGGCTAGTGGAAACACCATATATTTT.

There are a few counts of this clonotype. The V gene is TRBV4-2, the J gene TRBJ2-2; D is unresolved. The CDR3 is 19 amino acids. The germline V gene has CDR1 LGHNA and CDR2 YNFKEQ. V was pared by 0 bases and J by 0 bases, with 17 bases between. CDR3 nucleotide sequence: TGTGCCAGCAGCCAAGATCGTGGTCTGGCGTATTCGAACACCGGGGAGCTGTTTTTT. Its protein is CASSQDRGLAYSNTGELFF.

The V call is TRBV20-1, the J call TRBJ2-2; possibly TRBD1 for D (6 bases). CDR1 and CDR2 (germline): DFQATT, SNEGSKA (reference sequence). V was shortened by 0 bases and J by 7 bases, with 21 bases between the two germline ends. The CDR3 has 17 residues. DNA of the CDR3: TGCAGTGCTAGAGATCCATATCGGGGCAGGGGAATCGGGGAGCTGTTTTTT. This gives the protein CSARDPYRGRGIGELFF.

This clonotype was seen a handful of times. The chain uses TRBV5-1 and TRBJ1-1, with D possibly matching TRBD1 (6 bases). Germline V gene sequence: CDR1 SGHRS, CDR2 YFSETQ. This CDR3 contains 15 residues. V shed 3 bases and J shed 1 base, with 13 bases lying between them. CDR3 protein: CASSWSGERNTEAFF. The CDR3 DNA follows: TGCGCCAGCAGCTGGTCAGGGGAAAGGAACACTGAAGCTTTCTTT.

The V gene is TRBV11-2, the J gene TRBJ2-2, with D possibly TRBD1 on 5 matching bases. V dropped 2 bases and J dropped 0 bases, with 10 bases sitting between them. The CDR3 contains 16 residues. Germline CDR1 SGHAT, CDR2 FQNNGV. The CDR3 sequence is CASSLLSGTNTGELFF. The CDR3 DNA sequence: TGTGCCAGCAGCTTACTTTCAGGGACGAACACCGGGGAGCTGTTTTTT.

This chain connects TRBV9 to TRBJ2-5; D perhaps matches TRBD2 (5 bases). V was clipped by 1 base and J by 5 bases, with 6 bases between them. Germline assignment: CDR1 SGDLS and CDR2 YYNGEE. The CDR3 is 12 amino acids. The CDR3 bases are TGTGCCAGCAGCGTAACGGGGGAGACCCAGTACTTC. It yields the protein CASSVTGETQYF.

The V call is TRBV15, the J call TRBJ2-5; D perhaps matches TRBD2 (5 bases). Germline V gives CDR1 LNHNV, CDR2 YYDKDF (reference sequence). This CDR3 contains 13 residues. V was cut by 8 bases and J by 3 bases, with 13 bases left in between. The CDR3 is CATDMYGKETQYF. CDR3 nucleotides: TGTGCCACCGACATGTACGGGAAAGAGACCCAGTACTTC. Drawing the rest from reference TRBV15 and TRBJ2-5, the complete variable domain is DAMVIQNPRYQVTQFGKPVTLSCSQTLNHNVMYWYQQKSSQAPKLLFHYYDKDFNNEADTPDNFQSRRPNTSFCFLDIRSPGLGDTAMYLCATDMYGKETQYFGPGTRLLVL.

The chain uses TRBV5-1 and TRBJ2-1; 8 bases fit TRBD1. The germline gives CDR1 SGHRS, CDR2 YFSETQ. This CDR3 has 17 amino acids. V lost 4 bases and J lost 9; bases outside the gene matches: 18. The CDR3 protein is CASSGRTGPNGTGEQFF. CDR3 in DNA: TGCGCCAGCAGCGGACGGACAGGGCCCAACGGTACAGGTGAGCAGTTCTTC.

This sequence joins TRBV4-1 and TRBJ2-2, with 8 bases matching TRBD2. V shed 7 bases and J 5 bases; nucleotides not matched to a gene: 18. The CDR3 totals 18 residues. Germline V gene lookup returns CDR1 MGHRA and CDR2 YSYEKL. The DNA of the CDR3 is TGCGCCAGCAACCAGGCCCGGGGGGGGCCGACGGAGACCGGGGAGCTGTTTTTT. Protein: CASNQARGGPTETGELFF.

In this sample, this clonotype turned up a few times. The chain uses TRBV20-1 and TRBJ2-5, with 8 bases aligning to TRBD2. The germline gives CDR1 DFQATT, CDR2 SNEGSKA (reference sequence). The CDR3 sequence is 15 residues long. J lost 5 bases, V lost 0 bases, and 8 bases had no gene match. CDR3 DNA: TGCAGTGCTAGAGAACCCGGGAGGGGTGCGGAGACCCAGTACTTC. This sequence encodes CSAREPGRGAETQYF.

This clonotype was detected a few times. V is TRBV5-1 and J is TRBJ2-7; the D gene is possibly TRBD2 (6 bases). CDR3 length: 14 residues. Germline values: CDR1 SGHRS, CDR2 YFSETQ. V was clipped by 1 base and J by 7 bases, with 15 bases between them. Here the CDR3 reads CASSLNPLGGEQYF. CDR3 bases: TGCGCCAGCAGCTTGAATCCCTTGGGGGGAGAGCAGTACTTC.

The chain employs TRBV11-2 and TRBJ2-1; no definite D call. The CDR3 spans 11 residues. Germline assignment: CDR1 SGHAT and CDR2 FQNNGV. The ends were cut back, 5 bases at V and 7 bases at J, with 6 bases in the middle. The CDR3 reads CASSRMNEQFF. DNA of the CDR3: TGTGCCAGCAGCCGCATGAATGAGCAGTTCTTC. Complete variable domain (other parts from reference TRBV11-2 and TRBJ2-1): EAGVAQSPRYKIIEKRQSVAFWCNPISGHATLYWYQQILGQGPKLLIQFQNNGVVDDSQLPKDRFSAERLKGVDSTLKIQPAKLEDSAVYLCASSRMNEQFFGPGTRLTVL.

The sample holds many counts of this clonotype. The V and J genes are TRBV5-1 and TRBJ2-7; D unclear. The CDR3 length is 13 residues. In germline, CDR1 is SGHRS, CDR2 YFSETQ. V was pared by 4 bases and J by 4 bases, with 12 bases between. CDR3: CASSPTVGYEQYF. The CDR3, as DNA: TGCGCCAGCAGCCCAACCGTCGGATACGAGCAGTACTTC.

This clonotype occurred a few times. The V and J genes are TRBV19 and TRBJ1-5, with 8 nucleotides matching TRBD1. The CDR3 has 15 residues. Germline V lookup: CDR1 LNHDA, CDR2 SQIVND (reference sequence). Trimming removed 3 bases from V and 3 bases from J; junction bases left unmatched: 4. The CDR3 spells CASSIGQGLNQPQHF. CDR3 nucleotides: TGTGCCAGTAGTATTGGACAGGGCCTCAATCAGCCCCAGCATTTT.

This clonotype showed up many times. The J gene is TRBJ2-7, the V gene TRBV5-1; 14 positions match TRBD2. CDR1 is SGHRS, CDR2 YFSETQ, per germline. Trimming took 6 bases from V and 4 from J; bases not matched to a gene: 3. This CDR3 region has 14 residues. In DNA, the CDR3 is TGCGCCAGCACCGGGACTAGCGGGAGTTACGAGCAGTACTTC. This encodes CASTGTSGSYEQYF.